This paragraph reports one TCR beta chain. The CDR3 sequence is 16 residues long. Germline V CDR1 and CDR2: MNHEY, SVGAGI. V was cut by 0 bases and J by 8 bases, with 19 bases left in between. The record originates from a study of T cell changes during pregnancy in multiple sclerosis. The assay was immunoSEQ multiplex PCR, and TCRdb's table has in-frame clones only and misses some. This sample has 65,000 to 70,000 clones; approximately 92% occur once, and the top ten carry approximately 2%. The sequencing here drew on peripheral blood, taken in the third trimester of pregnancy. This clonotype was obtained from a female donor in good health, enrolled as a control in a pregnancy study. This chain joins TRBV6-5 and TRBJ1-1, with a possible D match to TRBD1 (5 bases). The CDR3 reads CASSYSRQGRKGEAFF. CDR3 sequence (DNA): TGTGCCAGCAGTTACTCCCGACAAGGCCGAAAGGGGGAAGCTTTCTTT.